This T cell receptor (beta chain) was sequenced in a study of STAT5B mutations in CD4+ large granular lymphocyte leukemia. Clones were sequenced by immunoSEQ multiplex PCR, and TCRdb holds only the in-frame ones, with some missing. The data contain about 30,000 clones, approximately 79% of them singletons. Healthy controls were blood donor buffy coats. A note on this clone: Its antigen is unidentified.

Study-level findings and limits: About 25% of private leukemic clonotypes occurred rarely in other patients' non-leukemic repertoires.

The receptor's source is a human donor in good health. Material for sequencing was CD4+ T cells from blood buffy coats.

DNA for the CDR3: TGTGCCAGCAGCATTAGCGGGGCCCAAGAGACCCAGTACTTC. It specifies CASSISGAQETQYF. The rearrangement joins TRBV5-6 to TRBJ2-5; 8 nucleotides line up with TRBD2. The CDR3 covers 14 residues. Per the germline V gene, CDR1 is SGHDT and CDR2 is YYEEEE. Trimming at V came to 4 bases and at J to 1 base, leaving 3 bases not matched to a gene. Drawing the rest from reference TRBV5-6 and TRBJ2-5, the complete variable domain is DAGVTQSPTHLIKTRGQQVTLRCSPKSGHDTVSWYQQALGQGPQFIFQYYEEEERQRGNFPDRFSGHQFPNYSSELNVNALLLGDSALYLCASSISGAQETQYFGPGTRLLVL.